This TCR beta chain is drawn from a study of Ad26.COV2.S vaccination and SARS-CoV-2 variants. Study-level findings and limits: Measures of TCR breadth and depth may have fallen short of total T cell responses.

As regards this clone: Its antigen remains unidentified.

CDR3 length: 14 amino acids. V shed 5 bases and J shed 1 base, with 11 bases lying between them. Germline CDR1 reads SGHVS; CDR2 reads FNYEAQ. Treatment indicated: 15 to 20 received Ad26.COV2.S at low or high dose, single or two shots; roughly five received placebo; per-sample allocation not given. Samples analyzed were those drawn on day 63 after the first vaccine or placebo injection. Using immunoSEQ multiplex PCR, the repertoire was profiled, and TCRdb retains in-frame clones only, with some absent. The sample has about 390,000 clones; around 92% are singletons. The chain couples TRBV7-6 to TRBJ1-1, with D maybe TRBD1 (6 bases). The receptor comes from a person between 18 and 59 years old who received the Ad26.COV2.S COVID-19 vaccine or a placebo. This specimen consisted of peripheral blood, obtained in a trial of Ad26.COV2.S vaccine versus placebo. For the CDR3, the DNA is TGTGCCAGCAGCACTGACAGGAAGAACACTGAAGCTTTCTTT. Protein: CASSTDRKNTEAFF.